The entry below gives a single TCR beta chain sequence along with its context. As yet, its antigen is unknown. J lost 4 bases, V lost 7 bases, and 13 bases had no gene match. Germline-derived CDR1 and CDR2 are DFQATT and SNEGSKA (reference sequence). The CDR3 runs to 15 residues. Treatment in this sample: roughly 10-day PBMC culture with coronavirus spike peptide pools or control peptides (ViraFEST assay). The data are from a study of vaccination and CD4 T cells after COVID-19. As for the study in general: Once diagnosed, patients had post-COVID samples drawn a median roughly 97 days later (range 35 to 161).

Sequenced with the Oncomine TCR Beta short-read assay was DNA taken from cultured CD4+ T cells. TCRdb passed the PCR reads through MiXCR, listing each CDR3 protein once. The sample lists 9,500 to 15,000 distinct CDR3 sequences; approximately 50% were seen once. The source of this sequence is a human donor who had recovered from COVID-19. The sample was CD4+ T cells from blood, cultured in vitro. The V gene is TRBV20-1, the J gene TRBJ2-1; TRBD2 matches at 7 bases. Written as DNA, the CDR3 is TGCAGTGTCACGTCCGCTAGCGGAAATTACAATGAGCAGTTCTTC. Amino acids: CSVTSASGNYNEQFF.